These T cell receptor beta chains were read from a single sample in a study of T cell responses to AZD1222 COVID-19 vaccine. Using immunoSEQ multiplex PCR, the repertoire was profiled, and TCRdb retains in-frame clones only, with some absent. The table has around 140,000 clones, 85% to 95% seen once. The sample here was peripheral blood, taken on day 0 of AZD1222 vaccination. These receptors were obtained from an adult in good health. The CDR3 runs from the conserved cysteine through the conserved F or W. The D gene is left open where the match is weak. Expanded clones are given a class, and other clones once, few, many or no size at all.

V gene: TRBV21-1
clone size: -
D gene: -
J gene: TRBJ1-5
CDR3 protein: CASYTGRTGNQPQHF
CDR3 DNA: TGTGCCAGCTATACAGGGAGGACAGGCAATCAGCCCCAGCATTTT

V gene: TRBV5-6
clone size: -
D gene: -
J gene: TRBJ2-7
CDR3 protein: CASTLRGGDYEQYF
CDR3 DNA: TGTGCCAGCACCCTTAGAGGGGGGGACTACGAGCAGTACTTC

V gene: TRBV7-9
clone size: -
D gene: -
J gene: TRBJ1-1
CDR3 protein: CASSETGLNTEAFF
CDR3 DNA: TGTGCCAGCAGCGAGACGGGCCTGAACACTGAAGCTTTCTTT

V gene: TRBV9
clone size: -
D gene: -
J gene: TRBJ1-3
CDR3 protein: CASSGRNTIYF
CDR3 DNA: TGTGCCAGCAGCGGTAGAAACACCATATATTTT

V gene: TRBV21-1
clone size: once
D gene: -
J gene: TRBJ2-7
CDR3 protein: CASSNPGTGGRYEQYF
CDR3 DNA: TGTGCCAGCAGCAACCCAGGGACAGGGGGCCGCTACGAGCAGTACTTC

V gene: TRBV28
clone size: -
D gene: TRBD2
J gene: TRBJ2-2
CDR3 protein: CASSRLAGHTGELFF
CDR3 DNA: TGTGCCAGCAGTCGACTAGCGGGCCACACCGGGGAGCTGTTTTTT

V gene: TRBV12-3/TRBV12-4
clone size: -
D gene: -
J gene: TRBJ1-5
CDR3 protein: CASSFGGQPQHF
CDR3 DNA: TGTGCCAGCAGTTTCGGTGGGCAGCCCCAGCATTTT

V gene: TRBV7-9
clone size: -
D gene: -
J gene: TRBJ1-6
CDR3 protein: CASSLPYDKISPLHF
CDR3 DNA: TGTGCCAGCAGCCTACCCTATGACAAAATATCACCCCTCCACTTT

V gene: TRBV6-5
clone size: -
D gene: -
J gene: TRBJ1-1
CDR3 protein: CASRGASGAEAFF
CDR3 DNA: TGTGCCAGCAGGGGCGCGTCAGGGGCTGAAGCTTTCTTT

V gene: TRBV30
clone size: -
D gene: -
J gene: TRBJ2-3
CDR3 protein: CAWSTTDTQYF
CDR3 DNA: TGTGCCTGGAGTACCACAGATACGCAGTATTTT

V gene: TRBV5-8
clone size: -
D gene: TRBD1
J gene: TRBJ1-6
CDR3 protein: CASSLRQGANSPLHF
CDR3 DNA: TGTGCCAGCAGCCTAAGACAGGGGGCAAATTCACCCCTCCACTTT

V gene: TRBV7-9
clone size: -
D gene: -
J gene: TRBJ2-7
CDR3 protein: CASSLGGIPNEQYF
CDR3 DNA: TGTGCCAGCAGCTTAGGTGGGATTCCCAACGAGCAGTACTTC

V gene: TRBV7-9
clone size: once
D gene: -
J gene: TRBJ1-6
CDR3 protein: CASRFEGTGSPLHF
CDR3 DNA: TGTGCCAGCAGGTTTGAGGGGACGGGTTCACCCCTCCACTTT

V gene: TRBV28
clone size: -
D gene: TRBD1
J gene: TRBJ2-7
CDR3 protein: CASSFYIRTGNVRVEQYF
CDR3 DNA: TGTGCCAGCAGTTTCTATATTCGGACAGGCAACGTACGTGTTGAGCAGTACTTC

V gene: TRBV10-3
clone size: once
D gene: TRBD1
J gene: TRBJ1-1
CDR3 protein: CAISEPTGGGTEAFF
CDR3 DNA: TGTGCCATCAGTGAGCCTACAGGGGGAGGGACTGAAGCTTTCTTT

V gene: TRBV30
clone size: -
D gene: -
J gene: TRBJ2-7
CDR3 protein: CAWSVGFSYEQYF
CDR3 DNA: TGTGCCTGGAGTGTCGGGTTTTCCTACGAGCAGTACTTC

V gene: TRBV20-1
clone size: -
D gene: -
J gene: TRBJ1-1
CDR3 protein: CSASGETEAFF
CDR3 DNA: TGCAGTGCTAGCGGGGAAACTGAAGCTTTCTTT

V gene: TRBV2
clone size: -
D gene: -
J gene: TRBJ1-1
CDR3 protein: CASSGGDVGAFF
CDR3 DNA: TGTGCCAGCAGTGGGGGGGACGTTGGAGCTTTCTTT

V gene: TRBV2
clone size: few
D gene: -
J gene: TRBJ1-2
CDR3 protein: CASSEGFRRATNYGYTF
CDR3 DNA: TGTGCCAGCAGTGAAGGATTTAGGAGGGCGACTAACTATGGCTACACCTTC

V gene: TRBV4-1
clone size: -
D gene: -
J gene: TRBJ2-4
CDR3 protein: CAGVLLGLVGESKNIQYF
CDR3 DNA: TGCGCTGGCGTACTACTTGGTCTTGTGGGGGAATCGAAAAACATTCAGTACTTC

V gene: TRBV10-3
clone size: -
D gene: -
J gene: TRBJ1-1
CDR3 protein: CAISGGLMNTEAFF
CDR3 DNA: TGTGCCATCAGTGGTGGGTTGATGAACACTGAAGCTTTCTTT

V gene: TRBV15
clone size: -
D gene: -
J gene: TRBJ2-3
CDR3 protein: CATSGSPLGLGTDTQYF
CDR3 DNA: TGTGCCACCAGCGGAAGTCCTCTCGGGTTGGGCACAGATACGCAGTATTTT

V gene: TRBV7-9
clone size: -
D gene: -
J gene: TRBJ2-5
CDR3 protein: CASSLDRKETQYF
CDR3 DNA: TGTGCCAGCAGCTTAGACAGGAAAGAGACCCAGTACTTC

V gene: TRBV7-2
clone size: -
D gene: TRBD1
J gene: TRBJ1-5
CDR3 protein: CASSFSQDRVVQPQHF
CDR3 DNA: TGTGCCAGCAGCTTTAGTCAGGACAGGGTGGTACAGCCCCAGCATTTT

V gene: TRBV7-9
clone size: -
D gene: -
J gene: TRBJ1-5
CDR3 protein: CASSLDRAGNQPQHF
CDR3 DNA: TGTGCCAGCAGCTTAGACAGGGCGGGCAATCAGCCCCAGCATTTT

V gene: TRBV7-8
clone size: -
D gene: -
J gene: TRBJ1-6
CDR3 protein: CASSLARVSNSPLHF
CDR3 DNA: TGTGCCAGCAGCTTAGCTAGGGTTTCTAATTCACCCCTCCACTTT

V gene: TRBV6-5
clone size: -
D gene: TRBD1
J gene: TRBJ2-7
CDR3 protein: CASTRDRAGYEQYF
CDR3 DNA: TGTGCCAGCACGAGGGACAGGGCTGGTTACGAGCAGTACTTC

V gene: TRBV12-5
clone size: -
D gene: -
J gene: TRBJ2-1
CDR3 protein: CASVPGSSRSLEQFF
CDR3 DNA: TGTGCTAGTGTTCCGGGGTCCTCCCGATCCCTTGAGCAGTTCTTC

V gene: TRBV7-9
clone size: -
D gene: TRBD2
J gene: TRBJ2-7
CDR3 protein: CASRASGSSYEQYF
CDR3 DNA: TGTGCCAGCCGGGCTAGCGGCAGCTCCTACGAGCAGTACTTC

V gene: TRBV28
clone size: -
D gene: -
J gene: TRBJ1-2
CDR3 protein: CASSLPGRGQGYTF
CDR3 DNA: TGTGCCAGCAGTTTACCGGGCCGTGGGCAAGGCTACACCTTC

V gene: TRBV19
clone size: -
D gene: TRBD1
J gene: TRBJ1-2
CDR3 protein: CASITTPGQGGSYGYTF
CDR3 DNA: TGTGCCAGTATCACCACCCCCGGACAGGGGGGAAGCTATGGCTACACCTTC

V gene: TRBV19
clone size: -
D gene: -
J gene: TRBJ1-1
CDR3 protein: CASRWEWQNTEAFF
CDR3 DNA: TGTGCCAGCCGGTGGGAGTGGCAGAACACTGAAGCTTTCTTT

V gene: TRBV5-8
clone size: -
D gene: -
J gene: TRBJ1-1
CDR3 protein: CASSMDGNTEAFF
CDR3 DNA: TGTGCCAGCAGCATGGACGGAAACACTGAAGCTTTCTTT

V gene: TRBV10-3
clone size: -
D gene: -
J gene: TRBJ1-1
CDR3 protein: CAISRSGNTEAFF
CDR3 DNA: TGTGCCATCAGCCGGAGTGGGAACACTGAAGCTTTCTTT

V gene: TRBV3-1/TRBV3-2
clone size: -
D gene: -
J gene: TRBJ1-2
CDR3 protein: CASSPGLFYGYTF
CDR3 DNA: TGTGCCAGCAGCCCCGGTCTATTCTATGGCTACACCTTC

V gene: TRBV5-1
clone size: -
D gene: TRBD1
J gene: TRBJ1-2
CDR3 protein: CASSSDRVPDGYTF
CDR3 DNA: TGCGCCAGCAGCTCGGACAGGGTTCCGGATGGCTACACCTTC

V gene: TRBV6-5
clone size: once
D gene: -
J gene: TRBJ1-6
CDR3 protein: CASSLWTANSPLHF
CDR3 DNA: TGTGCCAGCAGCTTGTGGACAGCGAATTCACCCCTCCACTTT

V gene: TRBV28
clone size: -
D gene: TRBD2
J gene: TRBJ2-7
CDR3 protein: CASSPPPGGREQYF
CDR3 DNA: TGTGCCAGCAGTCCCCCGCCGGGGGGACGAGAGCAGTACTTC

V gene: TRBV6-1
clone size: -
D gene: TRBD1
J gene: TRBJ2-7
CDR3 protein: CASSDQGAYEQYF
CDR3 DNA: TGTGCCAGCAGTGACCAGGGGGCCTACGAGCAGTACTTC

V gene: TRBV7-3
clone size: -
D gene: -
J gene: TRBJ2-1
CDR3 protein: CASSLKGGSSYNEQFF
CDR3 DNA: TGTGCCAGCAGCTTAAAAGGGGGGAGCTCCTACAATGAGCAGTTCTTC

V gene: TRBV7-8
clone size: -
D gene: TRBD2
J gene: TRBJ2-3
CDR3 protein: CASSLVGRGRVLADTQYF
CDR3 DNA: TGTGCCAGCAGCTTAGTTGGTCGGGGGAGGGTGCTGGCAGATACGCAGTATTTT

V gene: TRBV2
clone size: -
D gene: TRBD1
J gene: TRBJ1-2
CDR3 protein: CATDEGQGANGYTF
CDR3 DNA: TGTGCCACCGATGAGGGACAGGGGGCGAACGGCTACACCTTC

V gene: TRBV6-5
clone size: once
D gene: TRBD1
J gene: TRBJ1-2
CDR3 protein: CASATTGGDLYGYTF
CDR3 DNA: TGTGCCAGCGCTACTACAGGGGGGGACCTCTATGGCTACACCTTC

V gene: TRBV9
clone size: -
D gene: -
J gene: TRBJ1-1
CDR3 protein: CASSVGTVNTEAFF
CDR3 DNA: TGTGCCAGCAGCGTTGGGACTGTGAACACTGAAGCTTTCTTT

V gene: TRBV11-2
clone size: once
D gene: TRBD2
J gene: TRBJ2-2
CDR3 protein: CASSPLRGFGELFF
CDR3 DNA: TGTGCCAGCAGCCCATTGCGGGGGTTCGGGGAGCTGTTTTTT

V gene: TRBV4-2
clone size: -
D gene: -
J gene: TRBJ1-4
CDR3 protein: CASSQDRGQNEKLFF
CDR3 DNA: TGTGCCAGCAGCCAAGACAGGGGCCAGAATGAAAAACTGTTTTTT

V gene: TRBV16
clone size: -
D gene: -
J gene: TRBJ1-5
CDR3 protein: CASSLALGQPQHF
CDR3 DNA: TGTGCCAGCAGCCTTGCTTTAGGCCAGCCCCAGCATTTT

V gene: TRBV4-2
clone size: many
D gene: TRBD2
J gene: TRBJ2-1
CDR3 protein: CASSQDPSGGANEQFF
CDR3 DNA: TGTGCCAGCAGCCAAGATCCTAGCGGGGGGGCCAATGAGCAGTTCTTC

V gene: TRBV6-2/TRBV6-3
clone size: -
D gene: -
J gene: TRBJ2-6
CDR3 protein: CASSYVESGANVLTF
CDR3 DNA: TGTGCCAGCAGTTACGTGGAATCAGGGGCCAACGTCCTGACTTTC

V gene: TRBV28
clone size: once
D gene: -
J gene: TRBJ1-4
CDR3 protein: CASGRIGQVNEKLFF
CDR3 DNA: TGTGCCAGCGGACGCATTGGGCAGGTTAATGAAAAACTGTTTTTT

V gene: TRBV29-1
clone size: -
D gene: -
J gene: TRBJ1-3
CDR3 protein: CSVTLNSGNTIYF
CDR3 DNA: TGCAGCGTTACACTCAACTCTGGAAACACCATATATTTT

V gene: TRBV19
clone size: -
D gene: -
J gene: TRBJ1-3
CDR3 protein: CASSSPHRADLGNTIYF
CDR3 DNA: TGTGCCAGTAGTAGCCCTCACAGAGCGGACCTGGGAAACACCATATATTTT